The sequence of this TCR beta chain was determined in a study of identical twins. This CDR3 region has 16 residues. CDR1 and CDR2 (germline): SGHAT, FQNNGV. The V end lost 1 base, the J end lost 1 base, and 11 bases lay between the germline ends. Study results and caveats: Twins shared beta out-of-frame sequences in excess, but this excess was weaker. In cord blood, abundant beta clonotypes had fewer insertions; memory showed no trend. The study reached conclusions through statistical analysis that was cross-sectional, not following the same donors. An excess of low generation probability was shown by twin-shared out-of-frame alpha sequences.

TCRdb reanalysed the 5' RACE reads using MiXCR and keeps one entry per CDR3 protein. The table lists 1.5 million to 2 million distinct CDR3 sequences, around 29% of them singletons, with over 0.25% in the top ten. This clonotype was counted only a few times. Its specificity is not known. The genes are TRBV11-2 and TRBJ2-4; possibly TRBD1 or TRBD2 for D (6 bases each). The TCR originated in a newborn girl in good health. The sequenced sample consisted of cord blood. CDR3 bases: TGTGCCAGCAGCTTAGTGGGGGGCCGTGCCAAAAACATTCAGTACTTC. Its protein is CASSLVGGRAKNIQYF.